What follows are 21 T cell receptor beta chains derived from one specimen sequenced in a study of blood T cell repertoires in COVID-19. This table comes from immunoSEQ multiplex PCR, and its TCRdb copy is limited to in-frame clones, with some not included. In the table there are around 230,000 clones, 81% of which are singletons. Sequencing was carried out using peripheral blood. These receptors all stem from an elderly woman with acute or convalescent COVID-19.

V and J are TRBV9 and TRBJ2-3; a weak D match, TRBD1 (5 bases). The germline gives CDR1 SGDLS, CDR2 YYNGEE. This CDR3 spans 15 amino acids. The V end lost 0 bases, the J end lost 0 bases, and 8 bases lay between the germline ends. The CDR3 sequence is CASSVGQGSTDTQYF. CDR3 DNA sequence: TGTGCCAGCAGCGTAGGCCAGGGAAGCACAGATACGCAGTATTTT.

This clone turned up a few times. V gene TRBV14 combines with J gene TRBJ1-2; 10 bases match TRBD1. The CDR3 is made up of 17 amino acids. Germline V gives CDR1 SGHDN, CDR2 FVKESK. J lost 4 bases, V lost 2 bases, and 10 bases had no gene match. CDR3 bases: TGTGCCAGCAGCCAAAAAATCGACAGGGGGCGCGGCTATGGCTACACCTTC. This sequence encodes CASSQKIDRGRGYGYTF.

The chain recombines TRBV13 with TRBJ1-2; 8 bases line up with TRBD1. Unmatched junction bases numbered 9, after V lost 4 bases and J lost 5 bases. The V gene's germline CDR1 is PRHDT and CDR2 FYEKMQ (reference sequence). The CDR3 is 15 residues long. CDR3 region: CASSYSGQGTYGYTF. CDR3 sequence (DNA): TGTGCCAGCAGCTATAGCGGACAGGGCACTTATGGCTACACCTTC.

Written as DNA, the CDR3 is TGCGCCAGCAGCTCGGGGGGCACTAATGAAAAACTGTTTTTT. It yields the protein CASSSGGTNEKLFF. The V call is TRBV5-1, the J call TRBJ1-4, with D possibly matching TRBD1 (6 bases). V was shortened by 3 bases and J by 2 bases, with 8 bases between the two germline ends. The CDR3 is 14 residues long. CDR1 and CDR2 (germline): SGHRS, YFSETQ.

This clone appeared a few times. This rearrangement joins TRBV28 to TRBJ1-1; D is uncertain. Germline CDR1 MDHEN, CDR2 SYDVKM. This CDR3 contains 12 residues. Trimming cost V 8 bases and J 8 bases, with 15 bases left between them. The CDR3, as DNA: TGTGCCAGCGAAAGGGAGACGGCGGAAGCTTTCTTT. It is translated as CASERETAEAFF.

The chain uses TRBV5-1 and TRBJ1-1, with TRBD1 identical over 7 bases. Germline values: CDR1 SGHRS, CDR2 YFSETQ. The CDR3 spans 15 residues. V gave up 5 bases and J gave up 2 bases; unmatched junction bases: 9. The CDR3 loop reads CASSFKGQRNTEAFF. In DNA, the CDR3 is TGCGCCAGCAGTTTTAAGGGACAGCGTAACACTGAAGCTTTCTTT.

V gene TRBV13 combines with J gene TRBJ2-3, with TRBD2 matching over 8 bases. Trimming cost V 4 bases and J 4 bases; bases outside gene matches: 7. Germline CDR1 reads PRHDT; CDR2 reads FYEKMQ (reference sequence). The CDR3 extends over 15 amino acids. CDR3 sequence (DNA): TGTGCCAGCAGCTCTCGAGCGGGAGTACCAGATACGCAGTATTTT. This encodes CASSSRAGVPDTQYF.

The chain couples TRBV11-2 to TRBJ2-1; the match to TRBD2 covers 10 bases. V gave up 10 bases and J gave up 4 bases; unmatched junction bases: 4. The CDR3 has 13 amino acids. Germline values: CDR1 SGHAT, CDR2 FQNNGV. CDR3 nucleotides: TGTGCCACCGGGACTAGCGTATACAATGAGCAGTTCTTC. It encodes CATGTSVYNEQFF.

V and J are TRBV20-1 and TRBJ2-3, with 7 bases matching TRBD2. Germline V lookup: CDR1 DFQATT, CDR2 SNEGSKA (reference sequence). V dropped 3 bases and J dropped 2; count of bases not matched to a gene: 20. This CDR3 comprises 19 residues. CDR3 residues: CSASRERGRIQGATDTQYF. The CDR3 bases are TGCAGTGCTAGTAGGGAGCGGGGAAGGATCCAAGGCGCCACAGATACGCAGTATTTT.

The chain joins TRBV5-1 to TRBJ2-1, with 9 bases matching TRBD2. V lost 0 bases, J lost 0 bases, and 7 bases stayed unmatched. Per the germline V gene, CDR1 is SGHRS and CDR2 is YFSETQ. The CDR3 contains 18 residues. In DNA, the CDR3 is TGCGCCAGCAGCTTGGTTCCTAGCGGGGTCAACTCCTACAATGAGCAGTTCTTC. Translating it yields CASSLVPSGVNSYNEQFF.

V is TRBV3-1 (or the pseudogene TRBV3-2) and J is TRBJ2-7; 7 nucleotides match TRBD2. With 6 bases clipped from V and 2 bases from J, the junction kept 4 bases outside the gene matches. The CDR3 has 13 residues. The germline gives CDR1 LGHDT, CDR2 YNNKEL (reference sequence). The CDR3 protein is CASSQRGPYEQYF. The CDR3 nucleotides are TGTGCCAGCAGTCAGCGGGGTCCCTACGAGCAGTACTTC.

The J gene is TRBJ2-3, the V gene TRBV20-1; D remains unclear. Germline V lookup: CDR1 DFQATT, CDR2 SNEGSKA (reference sequence). The CDR3 runs 10 residues. The CDR3 nucleotides read TGCAGCGCGCCAAAGAGTCCGCAGTATTTT. It yields the protein CSAPKSPQYF.

This chain uses TRBV13 with TRBJ2-3; 11 bases match TRBD2. J gave up 10 bases and V 1 base, and 7 bases lay outside the gene matches. The CDR3 loop spans 15 amino acids. Looked up from germline, CDR1 is PRHDT and CDR2 is FYEKMQ (reference sequence). CDR3 amino acids: CASSLVAGGLGSQYF. The CDR3 nucleotides are TGTGCCAGCAGCTTAGTAGCGGGAGGGCTCGGGTCGCAGTATTTT.

This clone was seen once. The genes are TRBV6-5 and TRBJ1-3; maybe TRBD1 (5 bases). V lost 10 bases and J lost 6, with 13 bases in between. This CDR3 is built from 12 residues. The germline gives CDR1 MNHEY, CDR2 SVGAGI. The CDR3 sequence: CATKGPENTIYF. The CDR3 region has the DNA TGTGCCACCAAGGGGCCGGAAAACACCATATATTTT.

This chain uses TRBV7-3 with TRBJ2-1, with a weak D call TRBD2 (6 bases). CDR3 length equals 14 residues. Germline assignment: CDR1 SGHTA and CDR2 FQGTGA. V was clipped by 6 bases and J by 0 bases, with 9 bases between them. CDR3 bases: TGTGCCAGCAGTCCGACTAGCTCCTACAATGAGCAGTTCTTC. It is translated as CASSPTSSYNEQFF.

V usage is TRBV5-1 and J usage is TRBJ2-5, with 7 bases lining up with TRBD2. V lost 4 bases to trimming and J lost 1 base; unmatched junction nucleotides: 4. This CDR3 has 14 amino acids. Germline CDR1 is SGHRS and CDR2 is YFSETQ. In DNA form, the CDR3 reads TGCGCCAGCAGCCCACAGCGGGGCCAAGAGACCCAGTACTTC. Amino acid sequence: CASSPQRGQETQYF.

The chain is built from TRBV9 and TRBJ2-4; TRBD1 is a possible D gene (6 bases). The CDR3 spans 17 residues. Germline CDR1 and CDR2: SGDLS and YYNGEE. Trimming stripped 5 bases from V and 2 bases from J, with 20 bases between. The CDR3 reads CASRVEQGSLPKNIQYF. The CDR3 nucleotides are TGTGCCAGCAGGGTGGAACAGGGATCCCTACCCAAAAACATTCAGTACTTC.

This clone occurred a few times. The V and J genes are TRBV7-2 and TRBJ1-4, with D perhaps TRBD1 (5 bases). The CDR3 runs to 16 residues. V was clipped by 5 bases and J by 5 bases, with 18 bases between them. Germline V gene lookup returns CDR1 SGHTA and CDR2 FQGNSA. The CDR3 is CASSPRDSNSNEKLFF. The CDR3 bases are TGTGCCAGCAGCCCCCGGGACTCCAACTCAAATGAAAAACTGTTTTTT.

The chain links TRBV7-2 to TRBJ1-2, with 10 bases aligning to TRBD1. Looked up from germline, CDR1 is SGHTA and CDR2 is FQGNSA. Trimming at V came to 5 bases and at J to 4 bases, leaving 7 bases not matched to a gene. The CDR3 is 15 residues long. CDR3 sequence: CASSQTGGEVYGYTF. The CDR3 DNA sequence: TGTGCCAGCAGCCAGACAGGGGGCGAGGTCTATGGCTACACCTTC.

The rearrangement joins TRBV28 to TRBJ2-7; D might be TRBD1 (7 bases). The V end was cut by 5 bases, the J end by 6 bases, with 14 bases between. Germline-derived CDR1 and CDR2 are MDHEN and SYDVKM. The CDR3 loop spans 13 amino acids. The CDR3 nucleotides are TGTGCCAGCAGTGGGGGGACAGTACGCGAGCAGTACTTC. Protein product: CASSGGTVREQYF.

V is TRBV5-1 and J is TRBJ2-1; D gene uncertain. Germline V CDR1 and CDR2: SGHRS, YFSETQ. The CDR3 is 16 amino acids. Trimming stripped 0 bases from V and 1 base from J, with 11 bases between. The CDR3, as DNA: TGCGCCAGCAGCTTGGAGGCCCACGGGTCCTACAATGAGCAGTTCTTC. Translation: CASSLEAHGSYNEQFF.